The 19 T cell receptor beta chains listed next were all sequenced from one sample in a study of blood T cell repertoires in COVID-19 (dated by TCRdb to about 2020). The receptor library was made with the immunoSEQ multiplex PCR assay. TCRdb's version of the immuneACCESS table is confined to in-frame rearrangements and falls short of the full clone set. An unresolved V gene accounts for under half of the shortfall where checked; the remainder is of unknown origin. The sample contains about 260,000 clones, about nine tenths of them found a single time. The top ten clonotypes cover 11% of the sample. The sample was peripheral blood. These receptors came from a woman in her thirties with COVID-19, enrolled during active disease.

V and J are TRBV28 and TRBJ1-1; unclear D gene. CDR1 MDHEN and CDR2 SYDVKM come from the germline V gene. V was trimmed by 6 bases and J by 7 bases, leaving 15 bases between them. The CDR3 has 13 amino acids. The CDR3 here is CASSPDGKHEAFF. For the CDR3, the DNA is TGTGCCAGCAGCCCTGACGGGAAACATGAAGCTTTCTTT.

V gene TRBV7-2 combines with J gene TRBJ2-5, with D tentatively TRBD2 (5 bases). Trimming removed 7 bases from V and 4 bases from J, with 22 bases in between. The CDR3 sequence is 16 residues long. Germline V CDR1 and CDR2: SGHTA, FQGNSA. CDR3 coding DNA: TGTGCCAGCAAACTTAGCTCATTCGGGGTAGCAGAGACCCAGTACTTC. It yields the protein CASKLSSFGVAETQYF.

The gene calls are TRBV6-5 and TRBJ1-1; 7 nucleotides agree with TRBD1. The length of the CDR3 is 13 residues. The V segment lost 6 bases and the J segment 8 bases; nucleotides outside the gene matches: 9. Germline loops: CDR1 MNHEY, CDR2 SVGAGI. DNA of the CDR3: TGTGCCAGCAGCCGAAGCCCGGACAGGGAAGCTTTCTTT. Translating it yields CASSRSPDREAFF.

A single count supports this clone. The chain uses TRBV19 and TRBJ2-7; 15 nucleotides line up with TRBD2. V gave up 5 bases and J gave up 4 bases; unmatched junction bases: 3. Per germline, CDR1 LNHDA and CDR2 SQIVND (reference sequence). This CDR3 comprises 15 residues. CDR3 bases: TGTGCCAGTAGTCTGGGGACTAGCGGGAGGTACGAGCAGTACTTC. This gives the protein CASSLGTSGRYEQYF. The full variable domain, with the rest looked up from reference TRBV19 and TRBJ2-7, is DGGITQSPKYLFRKEGQNVTLSCEQNLNHDAMYWYRQDPGQGLRLIYYSQIVNDFQKGDIAEGYSVSREKKESFPLTVTSAQKNPTAFYLCASSLGTSGRYEQYFGPGTRLTVT.

The chain has TRBV28 and TRBJ1-2; 9 bases are shared with TRBD1. This CDR3 contains 14 residues. Losses at the gene ends were 3 bases for V and 8 bases for J; bases not matched to a gene: 7. Germline V gene data show CDR1 as MDHEN and CDR2 as SYDVKM. Here the CDR3 DNA reads TGTGCCAGCAGTTTGTGGACAGGGGATAGCGGCTACACCTTC. It codes for CASSLWTGDSGYTF.

The chain couples TRBV5-1 to TRBJ2-1; TRBD2 matches at 7 bases. The V and J ends lost 7 bases and 11 bases, in that order; junction bases with no gene match: 18. The CDR3 contains 15 residues. Germline CDR1 SGHRS, CDR2 YFSETQ. CDR3 residues: CASALGAGLAPQQFF. In DNA form, the CDR3 reads TGCGCCAGCGCCCTCGGAGCGGGACTTGCCCCTCAGCAGTTCTTC.

The chain is built from TRBV5-1 and TRBJ1-3; no reliable D call. This CDR3 region has 14 residues. Trimming stripped 4 bases from V and 0 bases from J, with 8 bases between. The germline V gene encodes CDR1 SGHRS and CDR2 YFSETQ. CDR3 coding DNA: TGCGCCAGCAGCATAGGGAGCTCTGGAAACACCATATATTTT. Translating it yields CASSIGSSGNTIYF.

This sequence joins TRBV10-2 and TRBJ2-1; TRBD2 matches 11 bases. The CDR3 spans 17 residues. Per the germline V gene, CDR1 is WSHSY and CDR2 is SAAADI. The junction had 3 bases not matched to a gene; V was cut back by 0 bases and J by 2 bases. CDR3 protein: CASSESKGLAAYNEQFF. The CDR3 coding sequence is TGCGCCAGCAGTGAGTCAAAGGGACTAGCGGCCTACAATGAGCAGTTCTTC.

The chain combines TRBV12-3 or TRBV12-4 with TRBJ1-6; D remains ambiguous. The ends were cut back, 6 bases at V and 4 bases at J, with 7 bases in the middle. This CDR3 region has 13 residues. The CDR3, as DNA: TGTGCCAGCAGCGCCAGATATAATTCACCCCTCCACTTT. It translates to CASSARYNSPLHF.

The CDR3 nucleotides are TGTGCCAGCAGTCCCCTAGAGACAGGGGGGGAGTTGTACACTGAAGCTTTCTTT. This encodes CASSPLETGGELYTEAFF. The rearrangement uses TRBV6-6 and TRBJ1-1; TRBD1 aligns across 9 bases. V lost 5 bases, J lost 3 bases, and 16 bases stayed unmatched. The CDR3 sequence is 18 residues long. Germline values: CDR1 MNHNY, CDR2 SVGAGI (reference sequence).

The chain carries TRBV5-1 and TRBJ2-5; TRBD2 might be the D (6 bases). Germline values: CDR1 SGHRS, CDR2 YFSETQ. Trimming took off 3 bases at V and 5 bases at J, with 11 bases between the two ends. The CDR3 sequence is 13 residues long. CDR3 DNA sequence: TGCGCCAGCAGCTCTAGCGAGGAGGAGACCCAGTACTTC. Translating it yields CASSSSEEETQYF.

This clone was counted a few times. The rearrangement links TRBV6-5 to TRBJ2-5, with D unresolved. CDR1 is MNHEY and CDR2 is SVGAGI in the germline V gene. Between the trimmed V and J ends, which lost 4 bases and 0 bases, there was a span of 12 bases. This CDR3 region has 15 residues. The CDR3 coding sequence is TGTGCCAGCAGTTCAACTACTGCGTACCAAGAGACCCAGTACTTC. Translating it yields CASSSTTAYQETQYF.

The rearrangement joins TRBV5-1 to TRBJ2-3; 10 nucleotides align to TRBD2. Germline V lookup: CDR1 SGHRS, CDR2 YFSETQ. This CDR3 has 19 amino acids. With 1 base clipped from V and 2 bases from J, the junction kept 13 bases outside the gene matches. CDR3 sequence: CASSLNGPLAGVATDTQYF. The CDR3, as DNA: TGCGCCAGCAGCTTGAACGGGCCCCTAGCGGGAGTTGCCACAGATACGCAGTATTTT.

The gene calls are TRBV5-6 and TRBJ2-2; 9 bases align to TRBD2. The germline V gene encodes CDR1 SGHDT and CDR2 YYEEEE. Trimming cost V 4 bases and J 6 bases; bases outside gene matches: 7. CDR3 length equals 15 residues. CDR3 DNA sequence: TGTGCCAGCAGCCTGTTGTTAGCGGGAGCCGGGGAGCTGTTTTTT. Amino acids: CASSLLLAGAGELFF.

The gene calls are TRBV24-1 and TRBJ2-6, with TRBD1 matching 8 bases. J lost 0 bases, V lost 3 bases, and 3 bases had no gene match. Germline loops: CDR1 KGHDR, CDR2 SFDVKD. The CDR3 is made up of 17 amino acids. The CDR3 nucleotides read TGTGCCACCAGTGATGGGGACAGGTTCTCTGGGGCCAACGTCCTGACTTTC. Its protein product is CATSDGDRFSGANVLTF.

This chain connects TRBV24-1 to TRBJ1-2; 7 bases map to TRBD1. CDR3 size: 13 residues. Germline-derived CDR1 and CDR2 are KGHDR and SFDVKD. With V trimmed by 4 bases and J by 4 bases, 2 bases remained unmatched. As DNA, the CDR3 is TGTGCCACCAGTGACGGGACAGCCTATGGCTACACCTTC. The encoded protein is CATSDGTAYGYTF.

The chain has TRBV4-1 and TRBJ2-1, with D maybe TRBD1 (6 bases). The CDR3 extends over 12 amino acids. V lost 2 bases and J 8 bases, leaving 7 bases between the germline ends. Germline V gene sequence: CDR1 MGHRA, CDR2 YSYEKL. The CDR3 spells CASSQQGYEQFF. The DNA for the CDR3 is TGCGCCAGCAGCCAACAGGGGTATGAGCAGTTCTTC.

This sequence joins TRBV11-2 and TRBJ1-4; D gene uncertain. Trimming shortened V by 1 base and J by 2 bases, and 5 bases separated the two germline ends. The CDR3 covers 14 residues. Per germline, CDR1 SGHAT and CDR2 FQNNGV. The CDR3 protein is CASSLGGTNEKLFF. The CDR3 nucleotides read TGTGCCAGCAGCTTAGGCGGTACTAATGAAAAACTGTTTTTT.

As to this clone: The same CDR3 arises from other DNA sequences in this sample as well. The chain combines TRBV6-5 with TRBJ2-5; D perhaps matches TRBD1 (6 bases). Per the germline V gene, CDR1 is MNHEY and CDR2 is SVGAGI. Trimming took off 2 bases at V and 1 base at J, with 8 bases between the two ends. This CDR3 is 14 amino acids long. The CDR3 DNA reads as TGTGCCAGCAGTTACAGCAGGGGCCAAGAGACCCAGTACTTC. Translated: CASSYSRGQETQYF.